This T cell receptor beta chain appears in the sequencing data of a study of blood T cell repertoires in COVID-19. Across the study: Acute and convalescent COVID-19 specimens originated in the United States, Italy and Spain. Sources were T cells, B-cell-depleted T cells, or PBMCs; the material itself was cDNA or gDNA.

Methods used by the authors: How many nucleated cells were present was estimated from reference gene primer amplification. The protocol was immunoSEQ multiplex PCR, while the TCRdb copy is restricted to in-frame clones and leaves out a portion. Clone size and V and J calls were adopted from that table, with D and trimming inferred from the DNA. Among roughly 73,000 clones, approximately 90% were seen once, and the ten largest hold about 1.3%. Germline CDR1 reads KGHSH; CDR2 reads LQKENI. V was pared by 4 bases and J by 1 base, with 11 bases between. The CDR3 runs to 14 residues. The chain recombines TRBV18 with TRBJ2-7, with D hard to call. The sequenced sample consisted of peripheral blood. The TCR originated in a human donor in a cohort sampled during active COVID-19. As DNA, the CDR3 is TGTGCCAGCTCACGAGTCCAGGCTTCCTACGAGCAGTACTTC. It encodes CASSRVQASYEQYF.